This T cell receptor beta chain was recovered during a study of technical replicates of blood from four donors. Assay used: immunoSEQ multiplex PCR; TCRdb lists only in-frame clones, some missing. The sample lists around 100,000 clones, approximately 96% seen once, with less than 0.45% in the top ten. V dropped 7 bases and J dropped 5 bases, with 17 bases sitting between them. The germline V gene has CDR1 MNHEY and CDR2 SMNVEV (reference sequence). The CDR3 has 15 residues. Input material: T cells isolated from PBMCs. The receptor comes from a human donor in good health. V is TRBV27 and J is TRBJ1-4; D may be TRBD1 (6 bases). The CDR3 spells CASKVQAGANEKLFF. CDR3 in DNA: TGTGCCAGCAAAGTTCAAGCAGGGGCAAATGAAAAACTGTTTTTT.